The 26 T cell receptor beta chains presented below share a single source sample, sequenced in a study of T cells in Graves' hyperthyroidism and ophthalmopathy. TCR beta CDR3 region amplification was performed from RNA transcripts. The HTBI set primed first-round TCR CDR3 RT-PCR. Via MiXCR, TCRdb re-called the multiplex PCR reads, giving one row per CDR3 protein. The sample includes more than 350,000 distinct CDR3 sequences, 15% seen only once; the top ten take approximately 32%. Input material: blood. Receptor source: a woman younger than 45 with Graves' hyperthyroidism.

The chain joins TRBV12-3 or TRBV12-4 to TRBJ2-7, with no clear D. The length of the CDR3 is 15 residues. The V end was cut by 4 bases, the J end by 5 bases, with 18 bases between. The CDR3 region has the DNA TGTGCCAGCAGTTCCCAACTTGGCGGAGTCGACGAGCAGTACTTC. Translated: CASSSQLGGVDEQYF.

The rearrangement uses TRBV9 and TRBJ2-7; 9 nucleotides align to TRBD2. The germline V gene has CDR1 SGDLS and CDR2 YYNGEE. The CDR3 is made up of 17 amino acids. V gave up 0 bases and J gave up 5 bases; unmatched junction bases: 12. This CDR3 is CASSVEGASGTSNEQYF. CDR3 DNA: TGTGCCAGCAGCGTAGAGGGGGCATCCGGGACTAGCAACGAGCAGTACTTC.

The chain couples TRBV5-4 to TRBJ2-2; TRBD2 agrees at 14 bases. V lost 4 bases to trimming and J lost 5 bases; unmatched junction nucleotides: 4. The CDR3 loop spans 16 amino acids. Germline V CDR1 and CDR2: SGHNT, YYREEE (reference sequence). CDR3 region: CASSQTSGRGTGELFF. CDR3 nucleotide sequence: TGTGCCAGCAGCCAGACTAGCGGGAGGGGTACCGGGGAGCTGTTTTTT. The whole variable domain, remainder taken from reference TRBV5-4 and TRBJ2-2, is ETGVTQSPTHLIKTRGQQVTLRCSSQSGHNTVSWYQQALGQGPQFIFQYYREEENGRGNFPPRFSGLQFPNYSSELNVNALELDDSALYLCASSQTSGRGTGELFFGEGSRLTVL.

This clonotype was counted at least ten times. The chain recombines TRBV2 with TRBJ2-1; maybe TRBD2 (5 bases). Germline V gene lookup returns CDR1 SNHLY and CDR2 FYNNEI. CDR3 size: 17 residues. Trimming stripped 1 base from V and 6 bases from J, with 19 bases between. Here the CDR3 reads CASSEDSRMSGSNEQFF. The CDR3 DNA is TGTGCCAGCAGTGAAGATAGCCGCATGTCGGGGTCCAATGAGCAGTTCTTC.

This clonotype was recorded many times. CDR3 sequence reads: CASTSRKNTEAFF. For the CDR3, the DNA is TGTGCCAGCACCTCCCGGAAGAACACTGAAGCTTTCTTT. The gene calls are TRBV12-3 or TRBV12-4 and TRBJ1-1; D is ambiguous. The CDR3 has 13 amino acids. The germline V and J ends were trimmed by 7 bases and 1 base, with 10 bases remaining between them.

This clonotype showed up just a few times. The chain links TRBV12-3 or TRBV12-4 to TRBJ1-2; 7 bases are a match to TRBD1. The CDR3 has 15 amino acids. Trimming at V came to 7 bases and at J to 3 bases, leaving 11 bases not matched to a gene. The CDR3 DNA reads TGTGCCAGCACCCCTGCGGGACAGCCGGACTATGGCTACACCTTC. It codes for CASTPAGQPDYGYTF.

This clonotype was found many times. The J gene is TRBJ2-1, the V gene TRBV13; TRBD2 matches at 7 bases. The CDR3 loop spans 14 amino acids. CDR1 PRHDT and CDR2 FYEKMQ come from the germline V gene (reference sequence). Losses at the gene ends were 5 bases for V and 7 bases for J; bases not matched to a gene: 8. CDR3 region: CASSLGGTGNEQFF. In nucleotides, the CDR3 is TGTGCCAGCAGCCTCGGGGGGACGGGTAATGAGCAGTTCTTC.

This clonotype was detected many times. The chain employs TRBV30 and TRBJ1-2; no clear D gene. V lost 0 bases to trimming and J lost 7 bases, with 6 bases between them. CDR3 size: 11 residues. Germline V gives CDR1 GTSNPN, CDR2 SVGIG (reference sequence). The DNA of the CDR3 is TGTGCCTGGAGTGTATGGATTGGCTACACCTTC. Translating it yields CAWSVWIGYTF.

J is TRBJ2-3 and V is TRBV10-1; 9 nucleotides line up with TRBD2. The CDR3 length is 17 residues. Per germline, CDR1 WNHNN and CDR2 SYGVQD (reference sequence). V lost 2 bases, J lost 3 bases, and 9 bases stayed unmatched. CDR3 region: CASSEPRAGGGTDTQYF. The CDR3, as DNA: TGCGCCAGCAGTGAGCCCCGAGCGGGAGGCGGTACAGATACGCAGTATTTT.

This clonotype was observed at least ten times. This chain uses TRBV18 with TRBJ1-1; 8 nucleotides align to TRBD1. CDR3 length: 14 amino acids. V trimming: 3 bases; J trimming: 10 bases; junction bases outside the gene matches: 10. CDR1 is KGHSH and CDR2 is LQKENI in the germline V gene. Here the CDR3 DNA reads TGTGCCAGCTCACCGGGACAGGCCATAATCGGAGCTTTCTTT. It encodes CASSPGQAIIGAFF.

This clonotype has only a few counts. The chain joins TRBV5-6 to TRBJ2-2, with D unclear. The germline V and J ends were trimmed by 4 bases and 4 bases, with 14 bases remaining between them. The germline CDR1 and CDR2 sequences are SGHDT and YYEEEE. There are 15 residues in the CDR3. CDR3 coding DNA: TGTGCCAGCAGCCCCCGGAGCGTGGGCACCGGGGAGCTGTTTTTT. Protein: CASSPRSVGTGELFF.

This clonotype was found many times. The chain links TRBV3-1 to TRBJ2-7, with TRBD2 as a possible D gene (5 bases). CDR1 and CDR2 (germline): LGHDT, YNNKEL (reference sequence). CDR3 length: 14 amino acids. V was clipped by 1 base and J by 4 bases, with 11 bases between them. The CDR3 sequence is CASSQGVGEYEQYF. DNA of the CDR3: TGTGCCAGCAGCCAAGGGGTCGGGGAGTACGAGCAGTACTTC.

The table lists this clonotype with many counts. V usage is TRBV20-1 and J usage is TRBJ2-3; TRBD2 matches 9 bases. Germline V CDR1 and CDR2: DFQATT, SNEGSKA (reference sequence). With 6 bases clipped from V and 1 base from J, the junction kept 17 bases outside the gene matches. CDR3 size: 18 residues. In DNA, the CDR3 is TGCAGTGCCTCACACCGGACGCGGGGGGGGGATGGCACAGATACGCAGTATTTT. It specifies CSASHRTRGGDGTDTQYF.

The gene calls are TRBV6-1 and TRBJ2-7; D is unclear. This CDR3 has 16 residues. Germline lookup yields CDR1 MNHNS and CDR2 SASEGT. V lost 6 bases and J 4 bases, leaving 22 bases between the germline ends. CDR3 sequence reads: CASSRPQVSGGYEQYF. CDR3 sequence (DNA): TGTGCCAGCAGCCGGCCCCAGGTCTCGGGCGGATACGAGCAGTACTTC.

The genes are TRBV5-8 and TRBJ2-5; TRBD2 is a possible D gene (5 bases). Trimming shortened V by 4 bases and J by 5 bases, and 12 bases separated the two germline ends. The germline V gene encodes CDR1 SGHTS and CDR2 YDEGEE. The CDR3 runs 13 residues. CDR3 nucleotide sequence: TGTGCCAGCAGCACCCGAGGGTGGGAGACCCAGTACTTC. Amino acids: CASSTRGWETQYF.

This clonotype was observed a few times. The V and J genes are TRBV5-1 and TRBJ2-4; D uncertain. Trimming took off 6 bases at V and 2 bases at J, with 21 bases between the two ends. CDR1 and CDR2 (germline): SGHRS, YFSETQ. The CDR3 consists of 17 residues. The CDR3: CASIPSLNPRPKNIQYF. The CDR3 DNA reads TGCGCCAGCATCCCGTCCCTGAATCCGCGGCCCAAAAACATTCAGTACTTC.

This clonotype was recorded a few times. This CDR3 is CASSPSGGVAGGGYNEQFF. Written as DNA, the CDR3 is TGTGCCAGCAGCCCGAGTGGGGGGGTAGCGGGAGGGGGGTACAATGAGCAGTTCTTC. The chain is built from TRBV9 and TRBJ2-1; 11 bases are a match to TRBD2. Looked up from germline, CDR1 is SGDLS and CDR2 is YYNGEE. Trimming took 4 bases from V and 4 from J; bases not matched to a gene: 16. This CDR3 region has 19 residues.

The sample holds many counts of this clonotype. This CDR3 is CASSLGLAEVPNEQFF. The CDR3 nucleotides read TGTGCCAGCAGTTTAGGGCTAGCTGAGGTTCCCAATGAGCAGTTCTTC. The chain links TRBV28 to TRBJ2-1, with D perhaps TRBD2 (5 bases). Germline CDR1 and CDR2: MDHEN and SYDVKM. This CDR3 contains 16 residues. V was clipped by 2 bases and J by 6 bases, with 17 bases between them.

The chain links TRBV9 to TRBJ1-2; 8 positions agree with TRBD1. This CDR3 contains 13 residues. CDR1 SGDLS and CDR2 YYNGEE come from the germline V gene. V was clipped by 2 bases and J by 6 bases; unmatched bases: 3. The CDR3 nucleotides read TGTGCCAGCAGCGTGGACAGGGCGGATGGCTACACCTTC. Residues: CASSVDRADGYTF.

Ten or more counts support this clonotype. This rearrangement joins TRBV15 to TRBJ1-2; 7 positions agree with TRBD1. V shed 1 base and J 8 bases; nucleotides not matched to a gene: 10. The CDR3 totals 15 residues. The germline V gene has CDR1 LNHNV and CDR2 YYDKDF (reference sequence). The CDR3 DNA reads TGTGCCACCAGCAGAGCAGAGACAGGGCTGGGCGGCTACACCTTC. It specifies CATSRAETGLGGYTF.

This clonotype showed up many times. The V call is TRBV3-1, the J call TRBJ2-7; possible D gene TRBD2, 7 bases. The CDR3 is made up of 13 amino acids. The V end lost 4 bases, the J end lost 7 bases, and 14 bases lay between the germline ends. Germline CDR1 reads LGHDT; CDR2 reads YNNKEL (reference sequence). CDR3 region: CASSPAGEGEQYF. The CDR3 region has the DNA TGTGCCAGCAGCCCCGCAGGGGAGGGAGAGCAGTACTTC.

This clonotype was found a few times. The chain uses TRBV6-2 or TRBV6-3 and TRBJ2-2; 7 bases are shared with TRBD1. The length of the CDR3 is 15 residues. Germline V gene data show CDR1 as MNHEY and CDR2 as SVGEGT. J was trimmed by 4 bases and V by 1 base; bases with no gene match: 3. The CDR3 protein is CASSYLTGLTGELFF. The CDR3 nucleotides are TGTGCCAGCAGTTACTTGACAGGGCTCACCGGGGAGCTGTTTTTT.

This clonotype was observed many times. The CDR3 reads CASSLGVSSYNEQFF. CDR3 bases: TGTGCCAGCAGTTTGGGCGTATCCTCCTACAATGAGCAGTTCTTC. The V call is TRBV12-3 or TRBV12-4, the J call TRBJ2-1; D uncertain. V was shortened by 3 bases and J by 0 bases, with 9 bases between the two germline ends. This CDR3 has 15 residues.

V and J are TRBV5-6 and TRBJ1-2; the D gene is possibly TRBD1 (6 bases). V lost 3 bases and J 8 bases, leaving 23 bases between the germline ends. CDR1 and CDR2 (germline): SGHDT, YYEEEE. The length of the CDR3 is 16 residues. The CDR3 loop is CASSSPTRGQANGYTF. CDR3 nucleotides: TGTGCCAGCAGCTCCCCCACGCGGGGGCAAGCTAACGGCTACACCTTC.

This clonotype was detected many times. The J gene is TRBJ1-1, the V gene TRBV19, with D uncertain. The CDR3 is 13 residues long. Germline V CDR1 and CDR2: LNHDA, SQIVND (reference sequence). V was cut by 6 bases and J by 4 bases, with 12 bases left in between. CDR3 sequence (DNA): TGTGCCAGTAGCACCGTTGCCCGCACTGAAGCTTTCTTT. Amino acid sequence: CASSTVARTEAFF.

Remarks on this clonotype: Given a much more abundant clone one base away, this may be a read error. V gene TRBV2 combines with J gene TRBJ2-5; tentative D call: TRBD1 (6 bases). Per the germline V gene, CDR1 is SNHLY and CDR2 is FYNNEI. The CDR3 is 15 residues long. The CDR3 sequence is CASRQDRNPQETKYF. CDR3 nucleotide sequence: TGTGCCAGCAGGCAAGACAGGAACCCCCAAGAGACCAAGTACTTC.